This T cell receptor (beta chain) was identified during a study of response to subunit inactivated influenza vaccine. There are 15 residues in the CDR3. Germline V gene lookup returns CDR1 SGDLS and CDR2 YYNGEE. With 0 bases clipped from V and 5 bases from J, the junction kept 1 base outside the gene matches. This clonotype was recorded a few times. One entry per CDR3 protein results from TCRdb running MiXCR on the RT-PCR reads. The sample consists of roughly 700,000 distinct CDR3 sequences, roughly 13% of them appearing once. The chain carries TRBV9 and TRBJ2-2; 10 nucleotides match TRBD1. The source is a man aged 45-65 years who received an inactivated influenza vaccine. The input for sequencing was PBMCs from blood, taken 14 to 15 days before vaccination. CDR3 DNA: TGTGCCAGCAGCGTAGAGGGACAGGGGACCGGGGAGCTGTTTTTT. Translating gives CASSVEGQGTGELFF.